This T cell receptor (beta chain) was sequenced during a study of blood T cell repertoires in COVID-19. Study context: T cells, B-cell-depleted T cells, or PBMCs supplied cDNA or gDNA.

This table comes from immunoSEQ multiplex PCR, and its TCRdb copy is limited to in-frame clones, with some not included. Among under 300,000 clones listed, less than 90% were seen once. Seattle's enrolled individuals joined amid active infection and were then monitored longitudinally. Germline CDR1 and CDR2: GTSNPN and SVGIG (reference sequence). There are 11 residues in the CDR3. V lost 0 bases and J 6 bases, leaving 3 bases between the germline ends. The clonotype was recovered from a woman in her twenties or thirties with COVID-19, enrolled during active disease. The specimen sequenced was peripheral blood. The chain recombines TRBV30 with TRBJ2-4; D gene unclear. The CDR3 here is CAWSVRNIQYF. In DNA form, the CDR3 reads TGTGCCTGGAGTGTCAGAAACATTCAGTACTTC. Full variable domain (outside the CDR3, taken from reference TRBV30 and TRBJ2-4): SQTIHQWPATLVQPVGSPLSLECTVEGTSNPNLYWYRQAAGRGLQLLFYSVGIGQISSEVPQNLSASRPQDRQFILSSKKLLLSDSGFYLCAWSVRNIQYFGAGTRLSVL.